A selection of T cell receptor beta chains follows, all from one sample in a study of breast tumors, draining lymph nodes, adjacent tissues. TCRdb itself ran the multiplex PCR reads through MiXCR, one entry per CDR3 protein. The table includes 70,000 or so distinct CDR3 sequences, 40% to 45% detected once. The sample taken for sequencing was breast tumor tissue. Receptor source: a female donor with breast cancer. Some clones in this sample may be carry-over from other donors' samples. CDR3s include the opening cysteine and the closing phenylalanine or tryptophan. Each record gives: J gene, V gene, clone size, D gene, CDR3 DNA, CDR3 protein. A D gene is named only where the DNA matches it firmly. Part of the rows lack a size; the others show once, few, many or a class for expanded clones.

J: TRBJ1-6; V: TRBV28; size: once; D: NA; DNA: TGTCCCAAATTTGAGCCTCTGCAGCTGTGCTCCTATAATTCACCCCTCCACTTT; CDR3: CPKFEPLQLCSYNSPLHF
J: TRBJ2-7; V: TRBV7-7; size: NA; D: TRBD2; DNA: TGTGCTAGCAGCTCGGGACTAGCGGGGGGGGAGACCCACGAGCAGTACTTC; CDR3: CASSSGLAGGETHEQYF
J: TRBJ2-3; V: TRBV20-1; size: NA; D: NA; DNA: TGCAGTGCTCTTCAACTCGGGGATACGCAGTATTTT; CDR3: CSALQLGDTQYF
J: TRBJ1-2; V: TRBV7-8; size: many; D: TRBD1; DNA: TGTGCCAGCAGCCCGTCTGGGACAGGGGTCTATGGCTACCCCTTC; CDR3: CASSPSGTGVYGYPF
J: TRBJ2-1; V: TRBV6-5; size: NA; D: NA; DNA: TGTGCCAGCAGTTATGTGGGCAGGGTAAATCCCGAGCAGTTCTTC; CDR3: CASSYVGRVNPEQFF
J: TRBJ1-3; V: TRBV7-9; size: NA; D: TRBD1; DNA: TGTGCCAGCGGCCCACGGACAGGTGGAAACACCATATATTTC; CDR3: CASGPRTGGNTIYF
J: TRBJ2-1; V: TRBV20-1; size: NA; D: NA; DNA: TGCAGTGCCACAGGAGACCTCCGGCCAGATTGGCAGTTCTTC; CDR3: CSATGDLRPDWQFF
J: TRBJ1-1; V: TRBV28; size: few; D: NA; DNA: TGTGCCAGCACTTTTTTAAAAATGAAAGGGGCTTTCTTT; CDR3: CASTFLKMKGAFF
J: TRBJ1-2; V: TRBV12-3/TRBV12-4; size: NA; D: NA; DNA: TGTGCCAGCAGTTCGAGGACTAGCGGGGCCTATGGCTACACCTTC; CDR3: CASSSRTSGAYGYTF
J: TRBJ2-1; V: TRBV3-1; size: NA; D: TRBD2; DNA: TGCGCCAGCAGCCAAGGGACTAGCGGGAGGGCCTACAGTGAGCAGTTCTTC; CDR3: CASSQGTSGRAYSEQFF
J: TRBJ2-5; V: TRBV29-1; size: many; D: NA; DNA: TGCAGCGTTGAAGATCTCATGGACAGTGGGCAAGAGACCCAGTACTTC; CDR3: CSVEDLMDSGQETQYF
J: TRBJ1-2; V: TRBV4-1; size: NA; D: NA; DNA: TGCGCCAGCAGCCTCCGGGACTTAGCGGGGTTTGGCTACACCTTC; CDR3: CASSLRDLAGFGYTF
J: TRBJ2-2; V: TRBV7-3; size: once; D: NA; DNA: TGTGCCAGCAGCTTAACGAGACACACCGGGGAGCTGTTCTTT; CDR3: CASSLTRHTGELFF
J: TRBJ1-3; V: TRBV29-1; size: NA; D: NA; DNA: TGCAGCGTTGTTTACTCTGGAAACACCATATATTTT; CDR3: CSVVYSGNTIYF
J: TRBJ2-7; V: TRBV19; size: many; D: NA; DNA: TGTGCCAGTAGTAGGGTGGGGGGCAGTACACAGTACTTC; CDR3: CASSRVGGSTQYF
J: TRBJ2-5; V: TRBV19; size: NA; D: NA; DNA: TGTGCCAGTAGTAGCCAGGGGAAAGAGACCCAGTACTTC; CDR3: CASSSQGKETQYF
J: TRBJ1-4; V: TRBV11-3; size: NA; D: NA; DNA: TGTGCCAGCAGCTTAAGGGGTCCAACGGAGAGCTCCTACAATGAAAAACTGTTTTTT; CDR3: CASSLRGPTESSYNEKLFF
J: TRBJ1-3; V: TRBV5-6; size: many; D: NA; DNA: TGTGCCAGCAGCTCTTACAGGAGGTGGACTGGAAACACCATATATTTT; CDR3: CASSSYRRWTGNTIYF